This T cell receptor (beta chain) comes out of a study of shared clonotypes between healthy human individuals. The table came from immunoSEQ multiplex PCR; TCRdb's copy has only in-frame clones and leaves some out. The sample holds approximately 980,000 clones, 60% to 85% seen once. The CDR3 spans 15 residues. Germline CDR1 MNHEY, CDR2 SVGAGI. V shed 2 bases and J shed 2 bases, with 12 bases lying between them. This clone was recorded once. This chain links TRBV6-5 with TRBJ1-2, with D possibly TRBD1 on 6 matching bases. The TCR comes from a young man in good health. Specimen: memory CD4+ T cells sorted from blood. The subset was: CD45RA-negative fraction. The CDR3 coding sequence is TGTGCCAGCAGTTACCAACAGGGAATGAACTATGGCTACACCTTC. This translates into CASSYQQGMNYGYTF.